One sample yielded the 14 T cell receptor beta chains listed below, sequenced in a study of post-analysis software for immune sequencing data. Carried by the TCR beta cDNA libraries were unique molecular identifiers. TCRdb re-called the PCR reads through MiXCR, storing one row per CDR3 protein. The data contain fewer than 900,000 distinct CDR3 sequences, 46% of them singletons. No antigens are known for them. Points from the study as a whole: The study found TRBV5-6, TRBV5-1 and TRBV20-1 among five or six TRBV segments more frequent in patients than controls.

Sequencing used blood. The receptor set was obtained from a girl aged 10-17 years with multiple sclerosis.

A single count supports this clonotype. V gene TRBV12-3 or TRBV12-4 combines with J gene TRBJ2-5; 10 bases match TRBD2. The CDR3 spans 15 residues. V trimming: 5 bases; J trimming: 5 bases; junction bases outside the gene matches: 8. CDR3 residues: CASSKGLALTETQYF. Here the CDR3 DNA reads TGTGCCAGCAGTAAGGGACTAGCGCTAACGGAGACCCAGTACTTC.

As concerns this clonotype: Its ends do not fully match the called genes, so a read error is possible. The CDR3 spells CASSLDGLRAYEQYF. In DNA form, the CDR3 reads TGTGCCAGTAGCTTAGATGGCTTGCGGGCATACGAGCAGTACTTC. V is TRBV7-9 and J is TRBJ2-7, with D possibly TRBD2 on 5 matching bases. Germline CDR1 is SEHNR and CDR2 is FQNEAQ (reference sequence). This CDR3 spans 15 amino acids. Complete variable domain (other parts from reference TRBV7-9 and TRBJ2-7): DTGVSQNPRHKITKRGQNVTFRCDPISEHNRLYWYRQTLGQGPEFLTYFQNEAQLEKSRLLSDRFSAERPKGSFSTLEIQRTEQGDSAMYLCASSLDGLRAYEQYFGPGTRLTVT.

A word on this clonotype: One end of the junction is discordant with germline, which a read error may explain. The rearrangement links TRBV7-2 to TRBJ2-2; D is tentatively TRBD1 or TRBD2 (5 bases each). The germline V gene encodes CDR1 SGHTA and CDR2 FQGNSA. The CDR3 loop spans 17 amino acids. The DNA of the CDR3 is TGTGCCAGCAGCCCACGACTGGGGCGGGTGAACGCCGGGGAGCTGTTTTTT. Encoded protein: CASSPRLGRVNAGELFF.

The chain employs TRBV20-1 and TRBJ2-1; 8 bases line up with TRBD2. Germline V lookup: CDR1 DFQATT, CDR2 SNEGSKA (reference sequence). The CDR3 has 15 amino acids. V was clipped by 2 bases and J by 3 bases; unmatched bases: 6. Here the CDR3 reads CSARSSAGVYNEQFF. The CDR3 coding sequence is TGCAGTGCTAGAAGTTCAGCGGGAGTCTACAATGAGCAGTTCTTC.

Here the CDR3 DNA reads TGCAGTGCTAGACCCCTCGACCAAGCCACGGCAGTAAATCAGCCCCAGCATTTT. This gives the protein CSARPLDQATAVNQPQHF. The J gene is TRBJ1-5, the V gene TRBV20-1; D not certain. The CDR3 runs 18 residues. CDR1 is DFQATT, CDR2 SNEGSKA, per germline (reference sequence). V dropped 2 bases and J dropped 4 bases, with 24 bases sitting between them.

This clonotype was picked up a small number of times. The chain joins TRBV7-9 to TRBJ2-7; 8 bases map to TRBD1. The CDR3 is made up of 15 amino acids. The junction had 7 bases not matched to a gene; V was cut back by 4 bases and J by 2 bases. Germline CDR1 reads SEHNR; CDR2 reads FQNEAQ (reference sequence). In DNA form, the CDR3 reads TGTGCCAGCAGCTCCCCGGGACAGGCAACCTACGAGCAGTACTTC. Its protein product is CASSSPGQATYEQYF.

This clonotype was counted only a few times. This chain uses TRBV11-1 with TRBJ2-4, with 10 bases aligning to TRBD2. V lost 5 bases to trimming and J lost 1 base; unmatched junction nucleotides: 5. Germline V gene sequence: CDR1 SGHAT, CDR2 FQDESV (reference sequence). The CDR3 runs 16 residues. In nucleotides, the CDR3 is TGTGCCAGCAGCCCTAGCGGGAGTTGGGCCAAAAACATTCAGTACTTC. This codes for CASSPSGSWAKNIQYF.

This chain joins TRBV20-1 and TRBJ2-7; 7 positions match TRBD1. The CDR3 has 13 residues. CDR1 and CDR2 from the germline V gene are DFQATT and SNEGSKA (reference sequence). The V and J ends lost 6 bases and 2 bases, in that order; junction bases with no gene match: 7. The CDR3 DNA sequence: TGCAGTGCCGTTGGACAGGTTGCCTACGAGCAGTACTTC. Translation gives CSAVGQVAYEQYF.

As DNA, the CDR3 is TGCAGTGCTAGAGCGGACAGCACCTACGAGCAGTACTTC. It is translated as CSARADSTYEQYF. The chain links TRBV20-1 to TRBJ2-7; D possibly corresponds to TRBD1 (6 bases). V shed 1 base and J shed 2 bases, with 9 bases lying between them. Per the germline V gene, CDR1 is DFQATT and CDR2 is SNEGSKA (reference sequence). This CDR3 has 13 residues.

This chain uses TRBV5-6 with TRBJ1-5; D may be TRBD1 (6 bases). This CDR3 contains 15 residues. V was cut by 4 bases and J by 2 bases, with 13 bases left in between. CDR1 SGHDT and CDR2 YYEEEE come from the germline V gene. The CDR3 loop is CASSDQGKGNQPQHF. Written as DNA, the CDR3 is TGTGCCAGCAGCGATCAGGGGAAGGGCAATCAGCCCCAGCATTTT.

V gene TRBV7-3 combines with J gene TRBJ2-5; D might be TRBD1 or TRBD2, each matching 5 bases. There are 13 residues in the CDR3. From germline, CDR1 is SGHTA and CDR2 FQGTGA. Trimming removed 8 bases at V and 4 bases at J, with 14 bases between. The CDR3 sequence: CASQASGGETQYF. CDR3 sequence (DNA): TGTGCCAGCCAGGCTTCTGGGGGAGAGACCCAGTACTTC.

J is TRBJ1-1 and V is TRBV12-3 or TRBV12-4; D gene ambiguous. The CDR3 is made up of 13 amino acids. Trimming pared 1 base from V and 3 bases from J, leaving 6 bases between. CDR3 bases: TGTGCCAGCAGTTTAGGAGCGTACACTGAAGCTTTCTTT. Residues: CASSLGAYTEAFF.

This clonotype was found a few times. This chain uses TRBV27 with TRBJ2-1; 13 nucleotides line up with TRBD2. V shed 8 bases and J 3 bases; nucleotides not matched to a gene: 25. Per the germline V gene, CDR1 is MNHEY and CDR2 is SMNVEV (reference sequence). The CDR3 sequence is 22 residues long. Written as DNA, the CDR3 is TGTGCCAGCCGAGAATTAGCAGGGACTAGCGGGACTCCGAGAATAAGCTACAATGAGCAGTTCTTC. Protein product: CASRELAGTSGTPRISYNEQFF.

The chain couples TRBV6-1 to TRBJ2-7; TRBD2 aligns across 7 bases. The CDR3 sequence is 15 residues long. J lost 2 bases, V lost 4 bases, and 8 bases had no gene match. Germline V gene lookup returns CDR1 MNHNS and CDR2 SASEGT. The CDR3 sequence: CASSVRVSGAYEQYF. CDR3 in DNA: TGTGCCAGCAGTGTTAGGGTGAGCGGGGCCTACGAGCAGTACTTC.